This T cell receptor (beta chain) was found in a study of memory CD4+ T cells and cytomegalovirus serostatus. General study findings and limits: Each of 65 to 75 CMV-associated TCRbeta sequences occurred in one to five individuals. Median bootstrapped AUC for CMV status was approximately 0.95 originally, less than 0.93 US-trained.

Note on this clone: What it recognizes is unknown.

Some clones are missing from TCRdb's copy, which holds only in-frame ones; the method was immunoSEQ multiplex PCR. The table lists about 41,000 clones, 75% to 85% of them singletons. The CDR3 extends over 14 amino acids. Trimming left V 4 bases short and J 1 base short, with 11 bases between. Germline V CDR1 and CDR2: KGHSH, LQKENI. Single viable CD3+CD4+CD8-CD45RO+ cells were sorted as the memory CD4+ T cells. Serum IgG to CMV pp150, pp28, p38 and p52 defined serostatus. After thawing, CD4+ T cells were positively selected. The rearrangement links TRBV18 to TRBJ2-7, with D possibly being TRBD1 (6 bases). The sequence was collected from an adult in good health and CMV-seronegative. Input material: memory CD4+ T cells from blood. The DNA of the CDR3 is TGTGCCAGCTCACGATCCAGGGGTTCCTACGAGCAGTACTTC. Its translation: CASSRSRGSYEQYF. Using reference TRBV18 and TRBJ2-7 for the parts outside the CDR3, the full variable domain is NAGVMQNPRHLVRRRGQEARLRCSPMKGHSHVYWYRQLPEEGLKFMVYLQKENIIDESGMPKERFSAEFPKEGPSILRIQQVVRGDSAAYFCASSRSRGSYEQYFGPGTRLTVT.